This T cell receptor beta chain was sequenced for a study of blood T cell repertoires in COVID-19. Study-wide context: The United States, Italy and Spain were the sources of the acute and convalescent COVID-19 samples. Sources were T cells, B-cell-depleted T cells, or PBMCs; the material itself was cDNA or gDNA.

V lost 0 bases and J lost 5; bases outside the gene matches: 5. The CDR3 is 15 amino acids. Original handling: Estimation of nucleated cell counts relied on the amplification of reference gene primers. The data were produced by immunoSEQ multiplex PCR, yet TCRdb's version contains in-frame clones alone and is incomplete. The V and J calls and clone size are taken from that table; D and trimming were inferred from the DNA. This sample has 150,000 to 200,000 clones, with 65% to 90% found just once. This chain links TRBV5-3 with TRBJ2-5; TRBD1 matches 9 bases. TRBV5-3 carries the ORF label, with uncertain function. The TCR originated in a middle-aged man with active or convalescent COVID-19. Sequenced material: peripheral blood. The CDR3 spells CARSLGTGVSETQYF. In nucleotides, the CDR3 is TGTGCCAGAAGCTTGGGGACAGGGGTTAGCGAGACCCAGTACTTC.